Given below is one TCR beta chain in context. Trimming removed 6 bases from V and 4 bases from J, with 4 bases in between. CDR3 length: 10 amino acids. From germline, CDR1 is MNHNS and CDR2 SASEGT. The source of the sample is a study of T cell changes during pregnancy in multiple sclerosis. The method was immunoSEQ multiplex PCR; TCRdb's version includes in-frame clones alone and lacks a portion of them. The sample yields over 45,000 clones, about 93% seen once. Specimen: CD8+ T cells from peripheral blood mononuclear cells, collected in the third trimester of pregnancy. The J gene is TRBJ2-7, the V gene TRBV6-1; D is ambiguous. The clonotype originates from a female donor with multiple sclerosis, enrolled in a pregnancy study. The CDR3, as DNA: TGTGCCAGCAGGTCGTACGAGCAGTACTTC. Amino acid sequence: CASRSYEQYF.